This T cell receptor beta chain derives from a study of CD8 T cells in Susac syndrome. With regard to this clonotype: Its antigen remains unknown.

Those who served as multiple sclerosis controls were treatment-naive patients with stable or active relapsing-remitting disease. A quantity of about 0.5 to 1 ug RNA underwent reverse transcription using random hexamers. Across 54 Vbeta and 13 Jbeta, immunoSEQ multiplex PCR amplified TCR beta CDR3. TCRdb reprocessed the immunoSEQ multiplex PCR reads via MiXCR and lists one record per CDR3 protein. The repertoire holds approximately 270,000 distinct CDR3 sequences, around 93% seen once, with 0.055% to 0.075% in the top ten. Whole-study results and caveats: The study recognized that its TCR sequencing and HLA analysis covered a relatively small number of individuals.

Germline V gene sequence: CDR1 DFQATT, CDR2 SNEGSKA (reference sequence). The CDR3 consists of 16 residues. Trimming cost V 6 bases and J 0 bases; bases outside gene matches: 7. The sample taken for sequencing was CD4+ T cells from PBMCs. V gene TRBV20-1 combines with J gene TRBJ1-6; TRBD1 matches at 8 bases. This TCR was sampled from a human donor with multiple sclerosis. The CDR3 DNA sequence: TGCAGTGCCACCACAGGGGGGAGCTCCTATAATTCACCCCTCCACTTT. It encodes CSATTGGSSYNSPLHF.